This T cell receptor (beta chain) was captured by sequencing in a study of blood T cell repertoires in COVID-19. Overall study: From the United States, Italy and Spain came samples of acute and convalescent COVID-19. Nucleic acid was either cDNA or gDNA, and it came from T cells, B-cell-depleted T cells, or PBMCs.

The V segment lost 5 bases and the J segment 6 bases; nucleotides outside the gene matches: 14. This CDR3 contains 18 residues. CDR1 is SGHTA, CDR2 FQGNSA, per germline. Methods used by the authors: The authors estimated nucleated cell counts from reference gene primer amplification. Clones were read by immunoSEQ multiplex PCR, and TCRdb kept only the in-frame ones, dropping some. That table supplies the V and J calls and clone size; D and trimming were determined from the DNA. The table includes under 85,000 clones, about 91% detected once. This receptor was identified in an older man with active or convalescent COVID-19. The chain has TRBV7-2 and TRBJ2-1; 12 bases line up with TRBD2. The specimen sequenced was peripheral blood. CDR3 residues: CASSRIGALAGGLNEQFF. The DNA of the CDR3 is TGTGCCAGCAGCCGGATTGGGGCACTAGCGGGGGGCCTCAATGAGCAGTTCTTC.